This is a list of T cell receptor beta chains from one sample in a study of shared clonotypes between healthy human individuals. Some clones are missing from TCRdb's copy, which holds only in-frame ones; the method was immunoSEQ multiplex PCR. This table holds over 950,000 clones, 77% found once. What was sequenced was memory CD4+ T cells from PBMCs. All receptors come from a man aged 18 to 29 in good health. Some clones in this sample may be carry-over from other donors' samples. Each CDR3 is given with its conserved first and last residue. A D gene is named only where the DNA matches it firmly. A row's size may be missing; if present it is once, few, many or a size class.

J gene | clone size | V gene | D gene | CDR3 protein | CDR3 DNA
TRBJ2-1 | - | TRBV4-3 | - | CASSQAGITGLDYRTEQFF | TGCGCCAGCAGCCAAGCAGGAATAACGGGCCTAGACTACCGTACTGAGCAGTTCTTC
TRBJ2-5 | - | TRBV11-1 | - | CASSFSSKGGQETQYF | TGTGCCAGCAGCTTTAGTTCAAAGGGCGGGCAAGAGACCCAGTACTTC
TRBJ2-7 | - | TRBV6-7 | - | CASSYLPDYGYEQYF | TGTGCCAGCAGTTACCTCCCGGACTATGGCTACGAGCAGTACTTC
TRBJ1-2 | - | TRBV11-1 | - | CASSLTPGTGDYTF | TGTGCCAGCAGCCTTACCCCCGGGACGGGTGACTACACCTTC
TRBJ2-7 | - | TRBV5-1 | - | CASSRRERATYEQYF | TGCGCCAGCAGCCGGAGGGAGAGGGCTACCTACGAGCAGTACTTC
TRBJ2-5 | - | TRBV5-1 | - | CASSSYGQETQYF | TGCGCCAGCAGCTCCTATGGCCAAGAGACCCAGTACTTC
TRBJ1-5 | - | TRBV6-5 | - | CASSRDHSNQPQHF | TGTGCCAGCAGCCGGGACCATAGCAATCAGCCCCAGCATTTT
TRBJ1-1 | - | TRBV7-2 | TRBD1 | CASSTQGSDTEAFF | TGTGCCAGCAGCACACAGGGGTCGGACACTGAAGCTTTCTTT
TRBJ2-3 | many | TRBV5-1 | - | CASSLPALTSTDTQYF | TGCGCCAGCAGCCTCCCCGCACTGACTAGCACAGATACGCAGTATTTT
TRBJ2-1 | - | TRBV29-1 | TRBD2 | CSVDGAGGVYNEQFF | TGCAGCGTTGATGGAGCGGGGGGGGTCTACAATGAGCAGTTCTTC
TRBJ2-1 | - | TRBV5-1 | - | CASRSHDREQNEQFF | TGCGCCAGCAGATCACACGACCGGGAACAGAATGAGCAGTTCTTC
TRBJ1-1 | - | TRBV10-3 | - | CAITTTLGGRAENTEAFF | TGTGCCATCACCACGACATTGGGGGGTCGAGCAGAGAACACTGAAGCTTTCTTT
TRBJ2-7 | - | TRBV27 | - | CASRRQSATYEQYF | TGTGCCAGCAGGAGACAGTCAGCGACTTACGAGCAGTACTTC
TRBJ2-7 | - | TRBV4-1 | - | CASSQAGVDYEQYF | TGCGCCAGCAGCCAGGCCGGGGTCGACTACGAGCAGTACTTC
TRBJ1-1 | few | TRBV5-5 | - | CASSLEGEHTEAFF | TGTGCCAGCAGCTTGGAGGGGGAACACACTGAAGCTTTCTTT
TRBJ1-1 | - | TRBV18 | - | CASSPLSLNTEAFF | TGTGCCAGCTCACCTCTCAGCCTGAACACTGAAGCTTTCTTT
TRBJ1-3 | - | TRBV6-7 | TRBD1 | CAKTGQGNTIYF | TGTGCCAAAACGGGACAGGGAAACACCATATATTTT
TRBJ2-7 | - | TRBV10-3 | TRBD2 | CATRTSGRPGTYEQYF | TGTGCCACCAGGACTAGCGGGAGACCTGGCACCTACGAGCAGTACTTC
TRBJ2-2 | few | TRBV4-3 | - | CASSQYGELFF | TGCGCCAGCAGCCAGTACGGGGAGCTGTTTTTT
TRBJ2-7 | - | TRBV5-1 | TRBD2 | CASSPGTSGRYEQYF | TGCGCCAGCAGCCCGGGGACTAGCGGGAGGTACGAGCAGTACTTC
TRBJ2-7 | - | TRBV10-3 | - | CAISGWGMSDEQYF | TGTGCCATCAGTGGGTGGGGGATGTCGGACGAGCAGTACTTC
TRBJ1-5 | - | TRBV27 | - | CASSLLPGVSNQPQHF | TGTGCCAGCAGTCTATTGCCCGGGGTTAGCAATCAGCCCCAGCATTTT